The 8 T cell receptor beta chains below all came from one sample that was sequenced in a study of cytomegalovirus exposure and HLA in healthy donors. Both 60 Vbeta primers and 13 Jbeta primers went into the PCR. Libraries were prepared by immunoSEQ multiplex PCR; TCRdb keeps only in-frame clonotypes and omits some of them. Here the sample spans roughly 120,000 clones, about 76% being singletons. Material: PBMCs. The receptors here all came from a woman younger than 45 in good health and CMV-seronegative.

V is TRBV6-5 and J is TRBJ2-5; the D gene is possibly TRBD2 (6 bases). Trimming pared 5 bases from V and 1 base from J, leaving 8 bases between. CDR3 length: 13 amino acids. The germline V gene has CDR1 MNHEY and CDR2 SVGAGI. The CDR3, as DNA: TGTGCCAGCAGTCCGACTAGCCAAGAGACCCAGTACTTC. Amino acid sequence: CASSPTSQETQYF.

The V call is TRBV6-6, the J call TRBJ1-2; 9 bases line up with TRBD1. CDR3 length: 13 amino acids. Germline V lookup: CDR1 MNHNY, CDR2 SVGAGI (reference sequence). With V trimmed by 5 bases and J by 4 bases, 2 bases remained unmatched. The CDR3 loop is CASSKGQGYGYTF. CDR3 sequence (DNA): TGTGCCAGCAGTAAGGGACAGGGCTATGGCTACACCTTC.

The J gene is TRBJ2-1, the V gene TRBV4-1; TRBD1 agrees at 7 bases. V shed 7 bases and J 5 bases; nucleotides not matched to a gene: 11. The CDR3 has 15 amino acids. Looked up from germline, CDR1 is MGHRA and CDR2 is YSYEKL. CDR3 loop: CASKEVGTANNEQFF. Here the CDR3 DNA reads TGCGCCAGCAAGGAGGTCGGGACAGCAAACAATGAGCAGTTCTTC.

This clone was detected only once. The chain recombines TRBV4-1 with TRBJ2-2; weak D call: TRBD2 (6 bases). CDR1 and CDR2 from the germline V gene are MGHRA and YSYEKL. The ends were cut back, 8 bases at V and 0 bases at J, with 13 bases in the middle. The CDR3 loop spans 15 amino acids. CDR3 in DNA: TGCGCCAGCCAAGGGACTCAATCGAACACCGGGGAGCTGTTTTTT. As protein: CASQGTQSNTGELFF.

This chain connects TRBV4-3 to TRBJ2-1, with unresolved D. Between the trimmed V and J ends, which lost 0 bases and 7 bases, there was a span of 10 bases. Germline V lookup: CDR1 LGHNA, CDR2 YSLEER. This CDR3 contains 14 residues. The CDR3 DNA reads TGCGCCAGCAGCCAAGATCTAGTCGGTAATGAGCAGTTCTTC. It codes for CASSQDLVGNEQFF.

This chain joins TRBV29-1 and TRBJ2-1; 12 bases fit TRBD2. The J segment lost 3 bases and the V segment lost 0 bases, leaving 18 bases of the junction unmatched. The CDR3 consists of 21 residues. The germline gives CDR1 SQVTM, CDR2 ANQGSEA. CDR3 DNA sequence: TGCAGCGTTGAAGATCCGCCCAAAGGTCCGACGACTAGCGGGAGCTACAATGAGCAGTTCTTC. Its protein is CSVEDPPKGPTTSGSYNEQFF.

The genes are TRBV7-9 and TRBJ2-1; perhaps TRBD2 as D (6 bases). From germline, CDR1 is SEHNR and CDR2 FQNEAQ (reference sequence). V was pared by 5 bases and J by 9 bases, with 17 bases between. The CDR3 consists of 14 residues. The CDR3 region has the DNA TGTGCCAGCAGCCTGACGACTAGGAGGGGTGAGCAGTTCTTC. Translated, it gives CASSLTTRRGEQFF.

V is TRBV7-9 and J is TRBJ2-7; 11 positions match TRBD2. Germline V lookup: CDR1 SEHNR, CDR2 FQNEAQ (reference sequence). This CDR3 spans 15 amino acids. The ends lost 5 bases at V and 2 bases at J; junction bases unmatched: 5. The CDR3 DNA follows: TGTGCCAGCAGCCCGACTAGCGGGGTTACCTACGAGCAGTACTTC. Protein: CASSPTSGVTYEQYF.